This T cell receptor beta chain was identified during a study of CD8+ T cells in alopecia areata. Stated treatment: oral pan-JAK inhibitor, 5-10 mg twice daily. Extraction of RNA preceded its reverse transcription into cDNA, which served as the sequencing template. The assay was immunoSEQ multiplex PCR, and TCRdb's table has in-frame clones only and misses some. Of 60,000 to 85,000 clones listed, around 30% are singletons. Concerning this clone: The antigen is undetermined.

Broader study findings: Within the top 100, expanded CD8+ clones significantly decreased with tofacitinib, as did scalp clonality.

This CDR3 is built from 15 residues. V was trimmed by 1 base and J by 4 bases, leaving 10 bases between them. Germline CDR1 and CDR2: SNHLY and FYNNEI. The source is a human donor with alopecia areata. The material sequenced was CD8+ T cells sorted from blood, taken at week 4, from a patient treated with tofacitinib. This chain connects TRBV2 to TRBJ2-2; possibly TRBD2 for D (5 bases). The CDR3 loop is CASSEVGSPTGELFF. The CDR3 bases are TGTGCCAGCAGTGAAGTTGGGAGCCCCACCGGGGAGCTGTTTTTT.